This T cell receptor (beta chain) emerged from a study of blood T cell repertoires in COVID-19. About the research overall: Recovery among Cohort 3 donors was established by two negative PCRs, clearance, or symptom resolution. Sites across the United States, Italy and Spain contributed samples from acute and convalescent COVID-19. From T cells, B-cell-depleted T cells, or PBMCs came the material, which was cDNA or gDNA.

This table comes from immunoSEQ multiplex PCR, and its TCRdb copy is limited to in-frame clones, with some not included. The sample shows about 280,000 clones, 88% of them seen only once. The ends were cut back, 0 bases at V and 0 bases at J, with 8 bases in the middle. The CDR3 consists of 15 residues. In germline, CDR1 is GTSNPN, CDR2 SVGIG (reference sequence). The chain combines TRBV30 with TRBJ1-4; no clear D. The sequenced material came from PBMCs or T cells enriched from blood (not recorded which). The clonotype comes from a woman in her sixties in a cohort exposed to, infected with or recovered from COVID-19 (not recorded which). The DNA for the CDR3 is TGTGCCTGGAGTGTGGGCAGTTCAACTAATGAAAAACTGTTTTTT. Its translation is CAWSVGSSTNEKLFF.